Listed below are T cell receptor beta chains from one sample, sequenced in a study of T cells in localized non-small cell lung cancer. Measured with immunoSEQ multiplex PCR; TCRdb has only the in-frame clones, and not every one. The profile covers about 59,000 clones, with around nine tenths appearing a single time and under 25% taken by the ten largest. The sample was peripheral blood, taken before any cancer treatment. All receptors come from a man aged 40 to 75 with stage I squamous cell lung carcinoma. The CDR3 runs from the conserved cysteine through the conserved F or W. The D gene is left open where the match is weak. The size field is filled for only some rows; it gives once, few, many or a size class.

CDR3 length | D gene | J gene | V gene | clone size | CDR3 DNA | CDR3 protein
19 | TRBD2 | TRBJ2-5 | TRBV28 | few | TGTGCCAGCAGCTTTTTAGCGGGAGGGCCCCTCATTGCTAGAGAGACCCAGTACTTC | CASSFLAGGPLIARETQYF
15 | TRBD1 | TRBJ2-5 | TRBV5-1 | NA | TGCGCCAGCAGCTTGGAAGCAGGGGGCGAGGAGACCCAGTACTTC | CASSLEAGGEETQYF
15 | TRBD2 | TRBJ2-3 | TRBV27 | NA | TGTGCCAGCAGTTTGGGGCTAGCGGCCACAGATACGCAGTATTTT | CASSLGLAATDTQYF
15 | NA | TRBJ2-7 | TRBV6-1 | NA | TGTGCCAGCAGTCTCCGCGGAGGGGGGTCCTACGAGCAGTACTTC | CASSLRGGGSYEQYF
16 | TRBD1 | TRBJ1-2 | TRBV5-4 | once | TGTGCCAGCAGCCCCCAGGGGGGGAGATCTAACTATGGCTACACCTTC | CASSPQGGRSNYGYTF
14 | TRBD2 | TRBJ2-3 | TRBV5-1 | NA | TGCGCCAGCTCCTCTAGCGGGAGGCCAGATACGCAGTATTTT | CASSSSGRPDTQYF
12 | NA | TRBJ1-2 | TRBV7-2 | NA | TGTGCCAGCAGCACCAGCGGGTTTTACTACACCTTC | CASSTSGFYYTF
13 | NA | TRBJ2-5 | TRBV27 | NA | TGTGCCAGCAGTTCCCAGGGAAGGGAGACCCAGTACTTC | CASSSQGRETQYF
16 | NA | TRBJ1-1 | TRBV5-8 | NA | TGTGCCAGCAGCTTGGAGGGACACGACAGGAACACTGAAGCTTTCTTT | CASSLEGHDRNTEAFF
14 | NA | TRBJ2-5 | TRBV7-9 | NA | TGTGCCAGCAGCTTAAACGGGGACCAAGAGACCCAGTACTTC | CASSLNGDQETQYF
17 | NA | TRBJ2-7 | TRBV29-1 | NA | TGCAGCGTTGGGGGCCTCCGGGACAGAGGACTAGTTGGCGAGCAGTACTTC | CSVGGLRDRGLVGEQYF
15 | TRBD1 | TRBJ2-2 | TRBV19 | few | TGTGCCAGTAGTACAACAGGGGTAGGGACCGGGGAGCTGTTTTTT | CASSTTGVGTGELFF
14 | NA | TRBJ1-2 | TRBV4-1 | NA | TGCGCCAGCAGCCAAGAAACAGCTAACTATGGCTACACCTTC | CASSQETANYGYTF
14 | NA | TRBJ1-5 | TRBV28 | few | TGTGCCAGCAGTCACACAGGCGCCATACAGCCCCAGCATTTT | CASSHTGAIQPQHF
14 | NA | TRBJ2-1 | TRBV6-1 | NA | TGTGCCAGCAGTGAAGGGAGCCTATACAATGAGCAGTTCTTC | CASSEGSLYNEQFF
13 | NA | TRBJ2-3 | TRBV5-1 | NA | TGCGCCAGCAGCTCCGCCCTAGGAGATACGCAGTATTTT | CASSSALGDTQYF
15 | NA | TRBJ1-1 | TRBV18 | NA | TGTGCCAGCTCACCACTTTTAAGGGGCCGCACTGAAGCTTTCTTT | CASSPLLRGRTEAFF
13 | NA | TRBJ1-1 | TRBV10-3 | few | TGTGCCATCGGTCCGGGGTTGAACACTGAAGCTTTCTTT | CAIGPGLNTEAFF
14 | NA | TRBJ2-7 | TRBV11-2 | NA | TGTGCCAGCAGCTTAAGGGGGGCGGCCTACGAGCAGTACTTC | CASSLRGAAYEQYF
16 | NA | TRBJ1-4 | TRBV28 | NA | TGTGCCAGCAGTTTCGCGCTGATTACAACTAATGAAAAACTGTTTTTT | CASSFALITTNEKLFF
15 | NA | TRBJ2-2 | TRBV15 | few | TGTGCCACCAGCAGAGGTCGAGACCACACCGGGGAGCTGTTTTTT | CATSRGRDHTGELFF
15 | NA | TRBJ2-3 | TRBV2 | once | TGTGCCAGCAGTGATGGAGCGGCTAGCACAGATACGCAGTATTTT | CASSDGAASTDTQYF
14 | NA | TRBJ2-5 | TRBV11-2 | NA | TGTGCCAGCAGCTTTTTCAGGGGAAGGGAGACCCAGTACTTC | CASSFFRGRETQYF
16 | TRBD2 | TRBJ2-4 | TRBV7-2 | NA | TGTGCCAGCAGCTTTAGAGTAGCGGGAGGGCCGGACATTCAGTACTTC | CASSFRVAGGPDIQYF
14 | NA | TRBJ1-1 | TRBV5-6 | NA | TGTGCCAGCAGCACCATCGACAGCCACACTGAAGCTTTCTTT | CASSTIDSHTEAFF
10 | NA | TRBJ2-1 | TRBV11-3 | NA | TGTGCCAGCAGCTTTAATGAGCAGTTCTTC | CASSFNEQFF
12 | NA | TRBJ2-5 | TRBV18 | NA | TGTGCCAGCGGGGCTAACCAAGAGACCCAGTACTTC | CASGANQETQYF
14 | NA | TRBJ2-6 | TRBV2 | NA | TGTGCCAGCAACGCTTACTCTGGGGCCAACGTCCTGACTTTC | CASNAYSGANVLTF
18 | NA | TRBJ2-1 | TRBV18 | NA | TGTGCCAGCTCACCACCGAGACCCTGGACTAACCGGAACAATGAGCAGTTCTTC | CASSPPRPWTNRNNEQFF
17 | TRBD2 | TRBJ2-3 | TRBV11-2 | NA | TGTGCCAGCAGCTTAGCACTAGCGGGAGGGGGCACAGATACGCAGTATTTT | CASSLALAGGGTDTQYF
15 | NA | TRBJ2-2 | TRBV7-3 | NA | TGTGCCAGCAGCCCAAAAGCGGGCCTAACCGGGGAGCTGTTTTTT | CASSPKAGLTGELFF
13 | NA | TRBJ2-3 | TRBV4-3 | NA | TGCGCCAGCAGCAAGCGACGCACAGATACGCAGTATTTT | CASSKRRTDTQYF
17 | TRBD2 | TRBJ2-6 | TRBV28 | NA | TGTGCCAGCAGGGGGGGGGATCCCCTAGGTGGGGCCAACGTCCTGACTTTC | CASRGGDPLGGANVLTF
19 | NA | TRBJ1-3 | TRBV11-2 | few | TGTGCCAGCAGCTTAAGGCCCCCGGGAAGGAATGTCCGGGTAGACACCATATATTTT | CASSLRPPGRNVRVDTIYF
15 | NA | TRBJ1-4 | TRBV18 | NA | TGTGCCAGCTCACCCGGAATTGCAACTAATGAAAAACTGTTTTTT | CASSPGIATNEKLFF
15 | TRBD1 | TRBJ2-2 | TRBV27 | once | TGTGCCAGCAGTTTATCTGACAGGGCCAGCGGGGAGCTGTTTTTT | CASSLSDRASGELFF
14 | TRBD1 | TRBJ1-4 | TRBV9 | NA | TGTGCCAGCACGGGGACAGGGGGCGTTGAAAAACTGTTTTTT | CASTGTGGVEKLFF
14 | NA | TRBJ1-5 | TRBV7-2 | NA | TGTGCCAGCAGCTGGGGGCCAGCGGTCGTCCCCCAGCATTTT | CASSWGPAVVPQHF
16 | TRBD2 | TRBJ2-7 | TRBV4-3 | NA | TGCGCCAGTAGCCAATCCATTGGGACTAGCGGATACGAGCAGTACTTC | CASSQSIGTSGYEQYF
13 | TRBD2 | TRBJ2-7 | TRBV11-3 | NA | TGTGCCAGCAGCTTCGGGACTAGCGAGATTCAGTACTTC | CASSFGTSEIQYF
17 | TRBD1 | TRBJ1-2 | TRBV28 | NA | TGTGCCAGCAGTTTCTTCCCTCTCACAGGGGAGTGGATCGGCTACACCTTC | CASSFFPLTGEWIGYTF
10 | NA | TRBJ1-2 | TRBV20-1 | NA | TGCAGTGCTAGAGTGGGTGCAGAGTCCTTC | CSARVGAESF
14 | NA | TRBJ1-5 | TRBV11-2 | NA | TGTGCCAGCAGCTTAGGCAGGACGGGTCAGCCCCAGCATTTT | CASSLGRTGQPQHF
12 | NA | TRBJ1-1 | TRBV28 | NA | TGTGCCAGCAGCTCAAATCAGGTAGAAGCTTTCTTT | CASSSNQVEAFF
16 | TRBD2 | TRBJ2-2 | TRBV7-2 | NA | TGTGCCAGCAGCCCTAGCGGGAGGGCGGGCACCGGGGAGCTGTTTTTT | CASSPSGRAGTGELFF
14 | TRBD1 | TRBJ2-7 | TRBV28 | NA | TGTGCCAGCAGTTTGACAGGGGGCTCCTACGAGCAGTACTTC | CASSLTGGSYEQYF
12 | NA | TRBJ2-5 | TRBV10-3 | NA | TGTGCCATCGGGACGAGTCAGAAGGCCCAGTACTTC | CAIGTSQKAQYF
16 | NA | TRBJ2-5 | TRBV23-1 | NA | TGCGCCAGCAGTTCCCAACCCAGGGTTGTGGGAGAGACCCAGTACTTC | CASSSQPRVVGETQYF
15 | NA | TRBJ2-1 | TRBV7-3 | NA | TGTGCCAGCAGCTTCGGGGGAGACTCCTACAATGAGCAGTTCTTC | CASSFGGDSYNEQFF
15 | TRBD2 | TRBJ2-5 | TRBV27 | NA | TGTGCCAACGGACTAGCGTTGGCGAGCGAAGAGACCCAGTACTTC | CANGLALASEETQYF
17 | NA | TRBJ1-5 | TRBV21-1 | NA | TGTGCCAGCAGCAAATTAGGGAGAAGGGGCGGAAGAGAGCCCCAGCATTTT | CASSKLGRRGGREPQHF
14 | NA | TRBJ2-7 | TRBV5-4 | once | TGTGCCAGCAGCTCCCGGACGGGAACCTACGAGCAGTACTTC | CASSSRTGTYEQYF
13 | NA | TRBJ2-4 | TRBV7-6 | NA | TGTGCCAGCAGCTTAGCCCAGGGTCGCATTCAGTACTTC | CASSLAQGRIQYF
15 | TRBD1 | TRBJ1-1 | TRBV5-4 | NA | TGTGCCAGCATCAAGACAGGGGGCTTGGACACTGAAGCTTTCTTT | CASIKTGGLDTEAFF
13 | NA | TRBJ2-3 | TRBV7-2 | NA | TGTGCCAGCAGCTTAAGCAGGACAGATACGCAGTATTTT | CASSLSRTDTQYF
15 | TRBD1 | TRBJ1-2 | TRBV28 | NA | TGTGCCAGCAGTGCCAGGGACAGTACTAACTATGGCTACACCTTC | CASSARDSTNYGYTF
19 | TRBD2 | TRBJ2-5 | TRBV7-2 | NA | TGTGCCAGCAGCTTAGCGGGGGGTATAGCGGGAGGGCAGTCGGAGACCCAGTACTTC | CASSLAGGIAGGQSETQYF
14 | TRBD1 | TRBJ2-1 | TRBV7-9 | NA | TGTGCCAGCAGTTTTGGACAGGGGTGGGGTGAGCAGTTCTTC | CASSFGQGWGEQFF